The 16 T cell receptor beta chains below come from one sample, sequenced in a study of post-analysis software for immune sequencing data. Points from the study as a whole: Elevated frequency relative to controls characterized several TRBV segments in patients, TRBV5-6, TRBV5-1 and TRBV20-1 among them.

TCR beta cDNA libraries included unique molecular identifiers. MiXCR, applied by TCRdb to the PCR reads, yields one record per CDR3 protein. The sample has about 260,000 distinct CDR3 sequences, about 38% seen once. These receptors are not linked to any known antigen. The sample was blood. The receptors derive from a girl aged 5-17 years with multiple sclerosis.

The chain combines TRBV20-1 with TRBJ1-1; D may be TRBD1 (6 bases). This CDR3 contains 12 residues. The V gene's germline CDR1 is DFQATT and CDR2 SNEGSKA (reference sequence). The CDR3 region has the DNA TGCAGAGTCAACCCAGGGGTCACTGAAGCTTTCTTT. This sequence encodes CRVNPGVTEAFF.

The CDR3 is CASSNGNSGNTIYF. In DNA form, the CDR3 reads TGTGCCAGCTCAAATGGGAACTCTGGAAACACCATATATTTT. The chain is built from TRBV18 and TRBJ1-3, with D unclear. The germline CDR1 and CDR2 sequences are KGHSH and LQKENI. V was cut by 5 bases and J by 0 bases, with 8 bases left in between. The CDR3 runs 14 residues.

The table lists this clonotype with many counts. V and J are TRBV14 and TRBJ2-1, with TRBD2 matching 16 bases. The V segment lost 0 bases and the J segment 6 bases; nucleotides outside the gene matches: 14. This CDR3 is 21 amino acids long. CDR1 is SGHDN and CDR2 is FVKESK in the germline V gene. CDR3 residues: CASSQDPTGTSGRAEVNEQFF. The CDR3 DNA reads as TGTGCCAGCAGCCAAGATCCCACCGGGACTAGCGGGAGGGCCGAGGTCAATGAGCAGTTCTTC.

This clonotype was picked up many times. The chain uses TRBV11-1 and TRBJ2-1; 13 bases map to TRBD2. With 4 bases clipped from V and 9 bases from J, the junction kept 9 bases outside the gene matches. Germline CDR1 SGHAT, CDR2 FQDESV (reference sequence). There are 16 residues in the CDR3. The CDR3 nucleotides are TGTGCCAGCAGCTCTCGACTAGCGGGAGGATACGGTGAGCAGTTCTTC. Protein: CASSSRLAGGYGEQFF.

Regarding this clonotype: A much larger clone sits a single nucleotide away, making a read error possible. The CDR3 sequence is CAASGAGQETQYF. The CDR3 nucleotides are TGTGCCGCCAGTGGGGCAGGGCAAGAGACCCAGTACTTC. The genes are TRBV24-1 and TRBJ2-5; possibly TRBD1 for D (5 bases). Looked up from germline, CDR1 is KGHDR and CDR2 is SFDVKD. The CDR3 has 13 amino acids.

This clonotype was picked up a small number of times. Given a much more abundant clone one base away, this may be a read error. The rearrangement links TRBV11-1 to TRBJ2-3, with no clear D. V was shortened by 4 bases and J by 14 bases, with 19 bases between the two germline ends. Germline loops: CDR1 SGHAT, CDR2 FQDESV (reference sequence). The CDR3 consists of 13 residues. CDR3 protein: CASSSPNSESLYF. The CDR3 coding sequence is TGTGCCAGCAGCTCTCCCAACTCCGAGAGTCTGTATTTT.

This clonotype has just a few counts. This may stem from a read error, because a much larger clone lies one nucleotide away. The rearrangement uses TRBV7-9 and TRBJ2-1, with 9 bases matching TRBD1. This CDR3 is built from 14 residues. From germline, CDR1 is SEHNR and CDR2 FQNEAQ (reference sequence). The CDR3: CVSSFPGQGTEQFF. The CDR3 DNA is TGTGTCAGCAGCTTCCCGGGACAGGGTACCGAGCAGTTCTTC.

The V call is TRBV20-1, the J call TRBJ2-1; D might be TRBD1 or TRBD2, each matching 6 bases. Germline V CDR1 and CDR2: DFQATT, SNEGSKA (reference sequence). The CDR3 spans 16 residues. The V and J ends lost 2 bases and 6 bases respectively, with 20 bases between them. CDR3 nucleotide sequence: TGCAGTGCTAGACGCCGGAGGGGGGCGCCCGGCAATGAGCAGTTCTTC. It translates to CSARRRRGAPGNEQFF.

The chain links TRBV9 to TRBJ2-3; no firm D call. Trimming shortened V by 1 base and J by 0 bases, and 12 bases separated the two germline ends. Germline V CDR1 and CDR2: SGDLS, YYNGEE. This CDR3 comprises 16 residues. The CDR3 DNA reads as TGTGCCAGCAGCGTAAAAGACGCAGGCAGCACAGATACGCAGTATTTT. The encoded protein is CASSVKDAGSTDTQYF.

This clonotype showed up many times. V and J are TRBV12-3 or TRBV12-4 and TRBJ2-1; D not certain. Trimming pared 3 bases from V and 5 bases from J, leaving 11 bases between. The CDR3 length is 14 residues. The CDR3 region has the DNA TGTGCCAGCAGTTTTAGTATCGGCGACAATGAGCAGTTCTTC. This translates into CASSFSIGDNEQFF.

J is TRBJ1-1 and V is TRBV5-1, with a weak D call TRBD1 (5 bases). Germline V gene data show CDR1 as SGHRS and CDR2 as YFSETQ. The CDR3 is made up of 17 amino acids. V was pared by 0 bases and J by 0 bases, with 15 bases between. CDR3 sequence reads: CASSLAGWGVVNTEAFF. The CDR3 bases are TGCGCCAGCAGCTTGGCCGGATGGGGGGTTGTGAACACTGAAGCTTTCTTT.

The chain links TRBV29-1 to TRBJ2-1, with 10 positions matching TRBD2. After removal of 4 bases from V and 6 bases from J, the junction contained 6 bases not matched to a gene. There are 14 residues in the CDR3. CDR1 SQVTM and CDR2 ANQGSEA come from the germline V gene. The CDR3 protein is CSVVPSGGSNEQFF. The CDR3 coding sequence is TGCAGCGTTGTACCTAGCGGGGGCTCCAATGAGCAGTTCTTC.

This clonotype appeared a few times. The chain recombines TRBV7-9 with TRBJ2-1, with 15 bases fitting TRBD2. The CDR3 sequence is 17 residues long. The V gene end was trimmed by 5 bases and the J gene end by 8 bases; junction bases not matched to a gene: 10. Germline CDR1 SEHNR, CDR2 FQNEAQ (reference sequence). CDR3 in DNA: TGTGCCAGCAGCCCCGGACTAGCGGGAGGGCCGGGGGATGAGCAGTTCTTC. It specifies CASSPGLAGGPGDEQFF.

This clonotype has a count of ten or more. The chain employs TRBV20-1 and TRBJ2-5, with 10 bases that match TRBD1. The CDR3 totals 13 residues. V dropped 7 bases and J dropped 4; count of bases not matched to a gene: 6. Germline CDR1 is DFQATT and CDR2 is SNEGSKA (reference sequence). CDR3 DNA: TGCAGTGTCACGACAGGGGGCGGAGAGACCCAGTACTTC. This translates into CSVTTGGGETQYF.

This clonotype was detected only a few times. The chain combines TRBV20-1 with TRBJ1-4; tentative D call: TRBD1 (6 bases). V dropped 5 bases and J dropped 4 bases, with 17 bases sitting between them. Germline V gives CDR1 DFQATT, CDR2 SNEGSKA (reference sequence). CDR3 size: 15 residues. DNA of the CDR3: TGCAGTGCTGGAAGTCACAGGGTTAATAATGAAAAACTGTTTTTT. This sequence encodes CSAGSHRVNNEKLFF.

The gene calls are TRBV29-1 and TRBJ1-2; tentatively, D is TRBD1 (5 bases). The V end was cut by 2 bases, the J end by 4 bases, with 17 bases between. The length of the CDR3 is 15 residues. From germline, CDR1 is SQVTM and CDR2 ANQGSEA. CDR3 sequence reads: CSVEIGAVAGYGYTF. CDR3 in DNA: TGCAGCGTTGAAATCGGGGCGGTCGCGGGCTATGGCTACACCTTC.